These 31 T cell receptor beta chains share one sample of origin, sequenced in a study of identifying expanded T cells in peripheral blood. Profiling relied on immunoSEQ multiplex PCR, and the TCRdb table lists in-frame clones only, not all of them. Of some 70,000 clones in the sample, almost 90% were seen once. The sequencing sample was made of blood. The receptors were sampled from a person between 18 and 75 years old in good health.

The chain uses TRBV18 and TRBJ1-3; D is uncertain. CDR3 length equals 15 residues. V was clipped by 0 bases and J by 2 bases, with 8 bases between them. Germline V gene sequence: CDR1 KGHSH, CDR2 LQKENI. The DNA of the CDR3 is TGTGCCAGCTCACCACCGCCCGGGGCTGGAAACACCATATATTTT. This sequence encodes CASSPPPGAGNTIYF.

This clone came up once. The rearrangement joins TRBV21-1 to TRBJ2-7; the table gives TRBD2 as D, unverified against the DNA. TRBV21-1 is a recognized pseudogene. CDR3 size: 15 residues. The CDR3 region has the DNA TGTGCCAGCAGCAAAGTTGCACTAGTGCCCTACGAGCAGTACTTC. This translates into CASSKVALVPYEQYF.

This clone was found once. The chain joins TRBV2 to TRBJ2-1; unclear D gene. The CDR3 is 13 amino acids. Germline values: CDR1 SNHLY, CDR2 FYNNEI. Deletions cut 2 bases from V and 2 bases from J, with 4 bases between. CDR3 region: CASSEHPYNEQFF. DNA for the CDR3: TGTGCCAGCAGTGAACACCCCTACAATGAGCAGTTCTTC.

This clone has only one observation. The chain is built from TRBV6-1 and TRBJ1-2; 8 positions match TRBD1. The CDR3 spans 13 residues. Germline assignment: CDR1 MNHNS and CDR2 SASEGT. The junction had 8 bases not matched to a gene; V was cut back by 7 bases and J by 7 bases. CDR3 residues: CASNPDRESGYTF. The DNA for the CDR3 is TGTGCCAGCAACCCGGACAGGGAGAGTGGCTACACCTTC.

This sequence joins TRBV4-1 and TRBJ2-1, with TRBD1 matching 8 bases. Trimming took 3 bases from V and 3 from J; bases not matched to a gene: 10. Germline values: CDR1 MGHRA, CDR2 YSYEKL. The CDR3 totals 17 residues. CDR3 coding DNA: TGCGCCAGCAGCCATGGACAGGGCAGAGCCCTCTACAATGAGCAGTTCTTC. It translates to CASSHGQGRALYNEQFF.

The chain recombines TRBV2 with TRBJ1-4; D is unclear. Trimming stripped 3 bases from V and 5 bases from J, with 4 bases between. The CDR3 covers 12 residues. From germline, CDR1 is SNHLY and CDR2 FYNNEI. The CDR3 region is CASSENNEKLFF. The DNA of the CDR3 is TGTGCCAGCAGTGAGAACAATGAAAAACTGTTTTTT.

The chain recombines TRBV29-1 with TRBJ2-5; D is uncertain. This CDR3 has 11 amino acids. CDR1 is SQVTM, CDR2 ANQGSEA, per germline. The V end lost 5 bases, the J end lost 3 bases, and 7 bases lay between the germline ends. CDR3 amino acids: CSVPMEETQYF. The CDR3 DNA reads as TGCAGCGTTCCAATGGAAGAGACCCAGTACTTC.

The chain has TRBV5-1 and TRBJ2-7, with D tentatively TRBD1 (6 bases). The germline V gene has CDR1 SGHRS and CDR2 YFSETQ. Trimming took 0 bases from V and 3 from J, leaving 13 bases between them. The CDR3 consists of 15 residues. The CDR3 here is CASSLAGVIGYEQYF. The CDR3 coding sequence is TGCGCCAGCAGCTTGGCAGGGGTGATCGGCTACGAGCAGTACTTC.

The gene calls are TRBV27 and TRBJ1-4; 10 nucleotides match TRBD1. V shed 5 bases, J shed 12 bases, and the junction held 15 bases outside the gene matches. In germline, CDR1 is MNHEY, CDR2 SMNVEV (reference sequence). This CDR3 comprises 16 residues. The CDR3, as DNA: TGTGCCAGCAGTAAAAATTACCCGGGGACAGGGGAGGAACTGTTTTTT. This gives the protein CASSKNYPGTGEELFF.

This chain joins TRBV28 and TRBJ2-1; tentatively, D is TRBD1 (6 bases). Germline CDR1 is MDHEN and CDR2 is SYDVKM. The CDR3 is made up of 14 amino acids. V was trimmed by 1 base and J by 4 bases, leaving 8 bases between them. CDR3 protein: CASSLYGTYNEQFF. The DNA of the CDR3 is TGTGCCAGCAGTTTATACGGGACATACAATGAGCAGTTCTTC.

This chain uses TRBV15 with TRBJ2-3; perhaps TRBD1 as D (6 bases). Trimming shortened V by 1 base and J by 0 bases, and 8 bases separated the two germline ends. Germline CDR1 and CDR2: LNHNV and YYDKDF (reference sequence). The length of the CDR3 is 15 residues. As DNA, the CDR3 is TGTGCCACCAGCAGAGTTACAGGGAGCACAGATACGCAGTATTTT. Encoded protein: CATSRVTGSTDTQYF.

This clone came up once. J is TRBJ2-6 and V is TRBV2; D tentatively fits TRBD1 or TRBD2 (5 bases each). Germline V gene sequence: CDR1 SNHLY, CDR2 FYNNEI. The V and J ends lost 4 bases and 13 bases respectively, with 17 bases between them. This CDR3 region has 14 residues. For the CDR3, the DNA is TGTGCCAGCAGTGTTTTCGTTCGGGGACGTGTCCTGACTTTC. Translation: CASSVFVRGRVLTF.

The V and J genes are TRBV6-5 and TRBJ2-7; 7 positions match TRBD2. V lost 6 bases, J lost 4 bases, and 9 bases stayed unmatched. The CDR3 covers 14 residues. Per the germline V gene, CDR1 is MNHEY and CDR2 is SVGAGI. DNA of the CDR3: TGTGCCAGCAGCCTGGGCCTAGCGGAATACGAGCAGTACTTC. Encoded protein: CASSLGLAEYEQYF.

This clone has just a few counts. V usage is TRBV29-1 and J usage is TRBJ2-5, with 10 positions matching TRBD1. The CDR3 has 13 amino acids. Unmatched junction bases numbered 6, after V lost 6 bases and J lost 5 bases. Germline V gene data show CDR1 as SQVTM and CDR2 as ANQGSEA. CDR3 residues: CSVRQGAGETQYF. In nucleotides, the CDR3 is TGCAGCGTCCGACAGGGGGCCGGGGAGACCCAGTACTTC.

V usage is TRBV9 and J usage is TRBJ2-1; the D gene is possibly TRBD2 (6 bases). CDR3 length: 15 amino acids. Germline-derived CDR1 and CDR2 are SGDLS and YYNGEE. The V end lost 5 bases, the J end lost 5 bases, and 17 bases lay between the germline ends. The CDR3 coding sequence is TGTGCCAGCAGTGAAACTAGCTGGGCCGACAATGAGCAGTTCTTC. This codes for CASSETSWADNEQFF.

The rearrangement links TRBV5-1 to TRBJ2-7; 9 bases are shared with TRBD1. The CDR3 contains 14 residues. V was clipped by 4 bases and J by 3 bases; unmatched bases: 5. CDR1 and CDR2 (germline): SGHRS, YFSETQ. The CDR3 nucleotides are TGCGCCAGCAGCAACGGGACAGGGCTCTACGAGCAGTACTTC. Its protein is CASSNGTGLYEQYF.

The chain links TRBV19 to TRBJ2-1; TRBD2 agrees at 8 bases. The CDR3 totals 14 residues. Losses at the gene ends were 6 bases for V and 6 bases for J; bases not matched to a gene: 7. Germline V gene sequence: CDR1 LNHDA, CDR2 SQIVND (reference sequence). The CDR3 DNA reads TGTGCCAGTAGCGGTGGGCTAGCGGGCAATGAGCAGTTCTTC. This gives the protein CASSGGLAGNEQFF.

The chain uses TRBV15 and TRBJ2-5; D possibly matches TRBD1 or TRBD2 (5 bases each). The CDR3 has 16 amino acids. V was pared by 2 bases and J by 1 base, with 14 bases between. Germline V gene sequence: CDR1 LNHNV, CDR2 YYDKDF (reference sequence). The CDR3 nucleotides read TGTGCCACCAGCAGACAGGTGGGACCCCTCCAAGAGACCCAGTACTTC. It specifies CATSRQVGPLQETQYF.

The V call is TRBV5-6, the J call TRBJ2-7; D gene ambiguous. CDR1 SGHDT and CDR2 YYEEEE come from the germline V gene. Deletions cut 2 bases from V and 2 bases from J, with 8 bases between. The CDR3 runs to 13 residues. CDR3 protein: CASSFGTAYEQYF. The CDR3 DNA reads TGTGCCAGCAGCTTTGGCACAGCCTACGAGCAGTACTTC.

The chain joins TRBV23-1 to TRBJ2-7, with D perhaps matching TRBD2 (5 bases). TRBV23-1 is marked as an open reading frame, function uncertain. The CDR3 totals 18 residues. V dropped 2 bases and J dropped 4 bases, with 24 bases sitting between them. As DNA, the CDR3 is TGCGCCAGCAGTCAACCCCCGGGGTGTATAAGGGTTTCGTACGAGCAGTACTTC. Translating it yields CASSQPPGCIRVSYEQYF.

CDR3 nucleotides: TGTGCCAGCAGTTTTACCGGGGGCGGTGGCTACACCTTC. It translates to CASSFTGGGGYTF. The V and J genes are TRBV27 and TRBJ1-2, with D perhaps TRBD1 (6 bases). The germline CDR1 and CDR2 sequences are MNHEY and SMNVEV (reference sequence). CDR3 length: 13 residues. V was pared by 3 bases and J by 7 bases, with 12 bases between.

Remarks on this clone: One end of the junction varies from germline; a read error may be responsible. The CDR3 sequence is CASSHPNTEAFF. The DNA of the CDR3 is TGCGCCAGCAGCCATCCGAACACTGAAGCTTTCTTT. The V gene is TRBV7-9, the J gene TRBJ1-1; D gene ambiguous. The CDR3 length is 12 residues. From germline, CDR1 is SEHNR and CDR2 FQNEAQ (reference sequence).

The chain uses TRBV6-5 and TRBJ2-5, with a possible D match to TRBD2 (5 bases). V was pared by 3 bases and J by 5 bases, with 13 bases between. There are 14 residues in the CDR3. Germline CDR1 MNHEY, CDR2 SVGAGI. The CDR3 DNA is TGTGCCAGCAGTTATGGGAAAACGGGGGAGACCCAGTACTTC. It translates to CASSYGKTGETQYF.

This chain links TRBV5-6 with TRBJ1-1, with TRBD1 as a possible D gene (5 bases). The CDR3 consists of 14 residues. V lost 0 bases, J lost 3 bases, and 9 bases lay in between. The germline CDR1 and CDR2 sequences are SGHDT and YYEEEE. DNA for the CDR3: TGTGCCAGCAGCTTGGACGGCAGGGACACTGAAGCTTTCTTT. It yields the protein CASSLDGRDTEAFF.

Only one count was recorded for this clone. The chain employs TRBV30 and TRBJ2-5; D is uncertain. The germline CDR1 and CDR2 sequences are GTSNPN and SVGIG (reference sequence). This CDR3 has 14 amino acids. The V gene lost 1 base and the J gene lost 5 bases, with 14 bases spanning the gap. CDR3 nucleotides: TGTGCCTGGAGTGCTAGGGTCTCATGGGAGACCCAGTACTTC. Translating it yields CAWSARVSWETQYF.

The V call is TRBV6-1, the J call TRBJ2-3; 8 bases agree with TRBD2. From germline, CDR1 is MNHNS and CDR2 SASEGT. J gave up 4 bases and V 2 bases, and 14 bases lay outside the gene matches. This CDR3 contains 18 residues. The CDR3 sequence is CASSEFSGSRVRPDTQYF. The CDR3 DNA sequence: TGTGCCAGCAGTGAATTCAGCGGGAGCCGGGTCCGACCAGATACGCAGTATTTT.

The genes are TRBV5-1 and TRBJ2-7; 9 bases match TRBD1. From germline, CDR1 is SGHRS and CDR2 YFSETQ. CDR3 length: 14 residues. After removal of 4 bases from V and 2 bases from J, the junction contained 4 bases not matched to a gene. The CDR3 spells CASSTGQGTYEQYF. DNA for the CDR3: TGCGCCAGCAGCACCGGACAGGGGACCTACGAGCAGTACTTC.

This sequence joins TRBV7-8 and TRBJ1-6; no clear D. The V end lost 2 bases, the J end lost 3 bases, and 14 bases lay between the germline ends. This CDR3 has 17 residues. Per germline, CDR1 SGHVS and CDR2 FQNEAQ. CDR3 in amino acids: CASSLYPERRYNSPLHF. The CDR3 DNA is TGTGCCAGCAGCTTATACCCCGAAAGGCGCTATAATTCACCCCTCCACTTT.

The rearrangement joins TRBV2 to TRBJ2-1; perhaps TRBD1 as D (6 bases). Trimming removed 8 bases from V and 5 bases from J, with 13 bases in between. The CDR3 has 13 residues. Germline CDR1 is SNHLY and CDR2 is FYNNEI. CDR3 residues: CASSRGRNNEQFF. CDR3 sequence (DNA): TGTGCCAGCTCCAGGGGACGGAACAATGAGCAGTTCTTC.

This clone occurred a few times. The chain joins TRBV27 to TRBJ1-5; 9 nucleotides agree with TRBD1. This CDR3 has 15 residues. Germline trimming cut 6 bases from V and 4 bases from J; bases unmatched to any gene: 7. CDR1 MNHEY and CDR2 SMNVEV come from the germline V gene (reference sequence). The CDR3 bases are TGTGCCAGCAGCCCCGGGACAGGGCCAAATCAGCCCCAGCATTTT. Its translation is CASSPGTGPNQPQHF.

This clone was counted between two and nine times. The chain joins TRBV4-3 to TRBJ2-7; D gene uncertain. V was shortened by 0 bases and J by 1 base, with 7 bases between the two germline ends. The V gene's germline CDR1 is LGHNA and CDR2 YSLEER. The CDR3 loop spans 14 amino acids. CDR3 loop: CASSQDETSYEQYF. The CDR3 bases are TGCGCCAGCAGCCAAGATGAGACGTCCTACGAGCAGTACTTC.